This T cell receptor (beta chain) was recorded in a study of T cells in Graves' hyperthyroidism and ophthalmopathy. Using RNA transcripts as the source, TCR beta CDR3 regions were amplified. Initially, a first-round RT-PCR of the TCR CDR3 employed the HTBI primer set. One entry per CDR3 protein results from TCRdb running MiXCR on the multiplex PCR reads. The sample lists about 250,000 distinct CDR3 sequences, around 26% occurring once. Germline V CDR1 and CDR2: LNHNV, YYDKDF (reference sequence). V gave up 3 bases and J gave up 5 bases, with 20 bases separating them. CDR3 length equals 16 residues. This sequence was found in a middle-aged woman with Graves' ophthalmopathy. The source material was blood. The V call is TRBV15, the J call TRBJ2-7; D may be TRBD1 (8 bases). The CDR3, as DNA: TGTGCCACCAGCAGTTCCCGGACAGGGAGGGTGGACGAGCAGTACTTC. Residues: CATSSSRTGRVDEQYF.